The clone carrying this T cell receptor (beta chain) occurred a few times. Its antigen is as yet unknown. The sample originates from a study of cytomegalovirus exposure and HLA in healthy donors. Findings and caveats of the study: Analyzed later, most CMV-associated TCR beta chains appeared HLA-restricted. A later analysis appeared to link common viral pathogens to several of the most significant clusters.

Germline loops: CDR1 SGHNT, CDR2 YYREEE (reference sequence). The V segment lost 0 bases and the J segment 6 bases; nucleotides outside the gene matches: 5. The CDR3 is made up of 14 amino acids. PCR primers comprised 60 Vbeta and 13 Jbeta primers. Sequenced by immunoSEQ multiplex PCR; TCRdb stores in-frame clones only, minus some. The sample holds 150,000 to 200,000 clones, 60% to 80% seen once. This receptor was identified in a man aged 45 to 65 in good health and CMV-seropositive. The material sequenced was PBMCs. This chain links TRBV5-4 with TRBJ2-7; 8 bases line up with TRBD2. CDR3 nucleotide sequence: TGTGCCAGCAGCTTGGGCGGGGGGCCAATCGAGCAGTACTTC. Residues: CASSLGGGPIEQYF.